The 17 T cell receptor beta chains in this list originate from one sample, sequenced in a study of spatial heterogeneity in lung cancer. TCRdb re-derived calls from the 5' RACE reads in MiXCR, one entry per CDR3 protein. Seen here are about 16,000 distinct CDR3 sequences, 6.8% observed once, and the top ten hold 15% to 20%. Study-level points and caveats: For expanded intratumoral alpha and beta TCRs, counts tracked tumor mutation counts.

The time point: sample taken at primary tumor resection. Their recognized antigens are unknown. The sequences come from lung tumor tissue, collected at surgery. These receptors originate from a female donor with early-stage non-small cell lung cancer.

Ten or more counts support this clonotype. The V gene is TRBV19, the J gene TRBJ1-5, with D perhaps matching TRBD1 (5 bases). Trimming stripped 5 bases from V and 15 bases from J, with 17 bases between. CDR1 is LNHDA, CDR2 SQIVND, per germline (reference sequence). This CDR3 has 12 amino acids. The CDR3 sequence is CASSSNQGSGHF. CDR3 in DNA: TGTGCCAGTAGTTCGAATCAGGGATCCGGGCATTTT.

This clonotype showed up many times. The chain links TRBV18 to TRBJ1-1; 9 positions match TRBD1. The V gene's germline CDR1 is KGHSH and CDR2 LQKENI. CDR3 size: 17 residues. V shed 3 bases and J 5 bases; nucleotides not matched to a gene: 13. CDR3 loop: CASSPLPPGQGRTEAFF. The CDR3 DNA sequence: TGTGCCAGCTCACCGCTACCTCCGGGACAGGGACGGACTGAAGCTTTCTTT.

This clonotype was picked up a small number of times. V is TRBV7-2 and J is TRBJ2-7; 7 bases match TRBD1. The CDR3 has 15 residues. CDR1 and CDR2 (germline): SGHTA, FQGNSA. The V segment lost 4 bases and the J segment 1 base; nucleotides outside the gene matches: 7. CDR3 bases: TGTGCCAGCAGCTCAGCCGGGACAGAGTCCTACGAGCAGTACTTC. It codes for CASSSAGTESYEQYF.

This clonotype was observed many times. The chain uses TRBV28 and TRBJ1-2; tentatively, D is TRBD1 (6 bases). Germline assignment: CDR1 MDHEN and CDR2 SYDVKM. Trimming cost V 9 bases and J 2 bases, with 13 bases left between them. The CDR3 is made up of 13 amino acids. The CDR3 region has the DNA TGTGCCAGTACGGAGAGGGGGAACTATGGCTACACCTTC. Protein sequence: CASTERGNYGYTF.

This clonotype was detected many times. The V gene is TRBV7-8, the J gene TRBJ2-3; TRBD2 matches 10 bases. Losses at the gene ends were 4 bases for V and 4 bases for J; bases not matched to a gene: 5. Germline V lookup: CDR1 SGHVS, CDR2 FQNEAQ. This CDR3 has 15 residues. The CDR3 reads CASSYLAGVPDTQYF. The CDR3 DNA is TGTGCCAGCAGCTACCTAGCGGGGGTCCCAGATACGCAGTATTTT.

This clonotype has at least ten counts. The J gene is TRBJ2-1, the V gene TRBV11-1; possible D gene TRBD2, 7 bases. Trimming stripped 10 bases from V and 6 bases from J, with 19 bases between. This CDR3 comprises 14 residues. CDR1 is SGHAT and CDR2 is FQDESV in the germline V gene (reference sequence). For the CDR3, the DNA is TGTGCCACCTCCCGGCGGGGGCTGATCAATGAGCAGTTCTTC. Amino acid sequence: CATSRRGLINEQFF.

The CDR3 spells CASSLAPGGSDEQYF. The CDR3, as DNA: TGCGCCAGCAGCTTGGCCCCCGGGGGTTCAGACGAGCAGTACTTC. The chain combines TRBV5-1 with TRBJ2-7, with a weak D call TRBD2 (6 bases). CDR3 length: 15 amino acids. V was shortened by 0 bases and J by 5 bases, with 15 bases between the two germline ends. Germline V lookup: CDR1 SGHRS, CDR2 YFSETQ.

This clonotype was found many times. The CDR3 loop reads CASSEATGGGNTIYF. The CDR3 DNA reads as TGTGCCAGCAGCGAGGCGACAGGCGGCGGAAACACCATATATTTT. The rearrangement links TRBV9 to TRBJ1-3; D is possibly TRBD1 (6 bases). The CDR3 extends over 15 amino acids. Germline CDR1 reads SGDLS; CDR2 reads YYNGEE. V was trimmed by 3 bases and J by 4 bases, leaving 14 bases between them.

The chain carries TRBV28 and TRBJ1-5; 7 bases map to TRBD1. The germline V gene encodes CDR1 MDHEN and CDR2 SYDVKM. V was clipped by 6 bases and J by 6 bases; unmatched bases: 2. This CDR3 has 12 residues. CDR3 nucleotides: TGTGCCAGCAGGAACAGGGGTCAGCCCCAGCATTTT. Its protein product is CASRNRGQPQHF.

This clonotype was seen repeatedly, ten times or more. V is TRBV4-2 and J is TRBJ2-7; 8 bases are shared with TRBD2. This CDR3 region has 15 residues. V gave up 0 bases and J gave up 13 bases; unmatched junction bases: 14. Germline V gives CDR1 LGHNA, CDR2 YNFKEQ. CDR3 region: CASSQDLPRAGALYF. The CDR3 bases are TGTGCCAGCAGCCAAGATCTCCCTAGAGCGGGGGCCCTATACTTC.

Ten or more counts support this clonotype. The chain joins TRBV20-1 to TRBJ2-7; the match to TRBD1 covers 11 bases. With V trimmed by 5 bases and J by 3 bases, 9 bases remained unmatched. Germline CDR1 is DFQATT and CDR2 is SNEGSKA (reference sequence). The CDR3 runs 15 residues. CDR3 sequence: CSAAKPGTGGYEQYF. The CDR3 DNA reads TGCAGTGCTGCGAAGCCGGGGACAGGGGGCTACGAGCAGTACTTC.

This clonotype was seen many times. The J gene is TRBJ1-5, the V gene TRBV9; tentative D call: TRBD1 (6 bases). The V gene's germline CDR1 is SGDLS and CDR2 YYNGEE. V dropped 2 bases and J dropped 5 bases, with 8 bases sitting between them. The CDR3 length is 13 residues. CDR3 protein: CASSVGADQPQHF. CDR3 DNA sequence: TGTGCCAGCAGCGTGGGGGCAGATCAGCCCCAGCATTTT.

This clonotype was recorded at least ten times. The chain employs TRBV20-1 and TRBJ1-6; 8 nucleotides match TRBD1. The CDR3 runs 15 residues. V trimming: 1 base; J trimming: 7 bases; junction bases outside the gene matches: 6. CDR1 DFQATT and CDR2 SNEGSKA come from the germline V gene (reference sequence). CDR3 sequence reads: CSARGPTGVNSPLHF. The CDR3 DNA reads TGCAGTGCTAGAGGCCCGACAGGGGTGAATTCACCCCTCCACTTT.

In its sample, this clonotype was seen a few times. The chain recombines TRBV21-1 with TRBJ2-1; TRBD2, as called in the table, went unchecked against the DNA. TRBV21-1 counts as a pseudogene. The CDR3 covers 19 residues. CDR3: CASSKPGSGLAGGGNEQFF. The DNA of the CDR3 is TGTGCCAGCAGCAAACCAGGGTCGGGACTAGCGGGGGGTGGTAATGAGCAGTTCTTC.

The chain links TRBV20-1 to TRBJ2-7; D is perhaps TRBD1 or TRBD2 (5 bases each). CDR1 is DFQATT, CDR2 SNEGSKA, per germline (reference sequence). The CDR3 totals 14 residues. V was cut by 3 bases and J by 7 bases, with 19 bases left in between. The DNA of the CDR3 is TGCAGTGCTAGTGCCCTGGGGGTGATAGAAGAGCAGTACTTC. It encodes CSASALGVIEEQYF.

The CDR3 nucleotides read TGCAGTGCTAGAGATCCTAGGACCTCTGGAAACACCATATATTTT. It encodes CSARDPRTSGNTIYF. This chain links TRBV20-1 with TRBJ1-3, with D unclear. The CDR3 is made up of 15 amino acids. The V gene's germline CDR1 is DFQATT and CDR2 SNEGSKA (reference sequence). The V end was cut by 0 bases, the J end by 0 bases, with 9 bases between.

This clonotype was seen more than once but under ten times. Here the CDR3 reads CASSVEASVRTGELFF. Written as DNA, the CDR3 is TGTGCCAGCAGCGTAGAGGCCAGCGTGAGAACCGGGGAGCTGTTTTTT. V is TRBV9 and J is TRBJ2-2, with no clear D. Trimming took 0 bases from V and 5 from J, leaving 14 bases between them. Per germline, CDR1 SGDLS and CDR2 YYNGEE. This CDR3 has 16 residues.